A single T cell receptor beta chain is shown here with its context. Its specificity is not known. Here immunoSEQ multiplex PCR was the method, and the copy in TCRdb shows in-frame clones only, minus some. The sample carries thousands of clones, around 53% recorded once. This entry belongs to a study of STAT3 mutations in large granular lymphocyte leukemia. From germline, CDR1 is SGHRS and CDR2 YFSETQ. V was clipped by 4 bases and J by 8 bases, with 18 bases between them. There are 14 residues in the CDR3. Notes on the study in general: In T-cell large granular lymphocyte leukemia, about half of patients showed multiple immunodominant subclonotypes.

The clonotype was recovered from a man between 60 and 75 years old with T-cell large granular lymphocyte leukemia. Some clones in this sample may be carry-over from other donors' samples. Input material: peripheral blood mononuclear cells. This chain uses TRBV5-1 with TRBJ1-2; weak D call: TRBD1 (6 bases). The CDR3 loop is CASSTSGGQEGYTF. For the CDR3, the DNA is TGCGCCAGCAGCACGAGCGGGGGCCAGGAGGGCTACACCTTC.